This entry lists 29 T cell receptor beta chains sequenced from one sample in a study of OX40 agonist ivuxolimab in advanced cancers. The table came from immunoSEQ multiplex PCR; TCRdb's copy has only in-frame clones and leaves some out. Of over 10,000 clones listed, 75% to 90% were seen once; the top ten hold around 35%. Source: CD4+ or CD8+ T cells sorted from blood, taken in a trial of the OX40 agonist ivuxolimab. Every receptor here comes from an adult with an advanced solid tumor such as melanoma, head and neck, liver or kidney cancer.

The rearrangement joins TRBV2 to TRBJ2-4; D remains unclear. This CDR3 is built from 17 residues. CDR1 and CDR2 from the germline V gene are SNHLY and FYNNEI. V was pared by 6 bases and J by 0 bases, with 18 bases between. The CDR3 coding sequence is TGTGCCAGCAGCTCTACGGAAAGTAATTTAGCCAAAAACATTCAGTACTTC. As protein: CASSSTESNLAKNIQYF.

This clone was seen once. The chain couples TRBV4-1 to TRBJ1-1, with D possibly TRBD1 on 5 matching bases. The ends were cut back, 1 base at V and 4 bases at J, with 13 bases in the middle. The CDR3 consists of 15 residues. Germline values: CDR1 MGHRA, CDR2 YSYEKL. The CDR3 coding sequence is TGCGCCAGCAGCCAAGGACCTTTGGGGGGCACTGAAGCTTTCTTT. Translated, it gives CASSQGPLGGTEAFF.

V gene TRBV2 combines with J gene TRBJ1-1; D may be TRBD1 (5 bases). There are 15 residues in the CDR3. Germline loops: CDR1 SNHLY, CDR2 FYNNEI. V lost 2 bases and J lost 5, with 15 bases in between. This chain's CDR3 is CASSEWLGAGTEAFF. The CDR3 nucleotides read TGTGCCAGCAGTGAATGGCTCGGGGCAGGGACTGAAGCTTTCTTT.

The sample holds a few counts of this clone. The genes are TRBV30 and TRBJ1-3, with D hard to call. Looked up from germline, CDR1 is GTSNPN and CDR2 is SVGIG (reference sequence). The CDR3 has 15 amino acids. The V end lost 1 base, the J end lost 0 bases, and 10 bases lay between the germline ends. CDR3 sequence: CAWSDENHSGNTIYF. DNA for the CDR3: TGTGCCTGGAGTGATGAAAACCACTCTGGAAACACCATATATTTT.

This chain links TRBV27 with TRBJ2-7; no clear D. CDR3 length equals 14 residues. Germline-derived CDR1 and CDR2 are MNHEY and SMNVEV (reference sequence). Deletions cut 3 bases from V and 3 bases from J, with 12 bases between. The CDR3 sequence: CASSFVTNGYEQYF. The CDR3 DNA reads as TGTGCCAGCAGTTTCGTCACTAACGGCTACGAGCAGTACTTC.

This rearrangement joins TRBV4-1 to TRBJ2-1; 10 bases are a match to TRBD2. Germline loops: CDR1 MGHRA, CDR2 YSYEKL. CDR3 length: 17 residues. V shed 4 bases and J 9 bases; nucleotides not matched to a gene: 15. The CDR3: CASSPIGGAGGPGEQFF. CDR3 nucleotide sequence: TGCGCCAGCAGCCCGATCGGGGGAGCGGGAGGGCCAGGTGAGCAGTTCTTC.

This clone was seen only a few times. The CDR3 region has the DNA TGTGCCAGCAGCTTCTTCCAGGGGAAGGGAATGAACACTGAAGCTTTCTTT. Amino acid sequence: CASSFFQGKGMNTEAFF. The V and J genes are TRBV5-4 and TRBJ1-1, with D possibly matching TRBD1 (6 bases). The V gene lost 2 bases and the J gene lost 0 bases, with 17 bases spanning the gap. The CDR3 consists of 17 residues. The germline V gene encodes CDR1 SGHNT and CDR2 YYREEE (reference sequence). Full variable domain (missing parts from reference TRBV5-4 and TRBJ1-1): ETGVTQSPTHLIKTRGQQVTLRCSSQSGHNTVSWYQQALGQGPQFIFQYYREEENGRGNFPPRFSGLQFPNYSSELNVNALELDDSALYLCASSFFQGKGMNTEAFFGQGTRLTVV.

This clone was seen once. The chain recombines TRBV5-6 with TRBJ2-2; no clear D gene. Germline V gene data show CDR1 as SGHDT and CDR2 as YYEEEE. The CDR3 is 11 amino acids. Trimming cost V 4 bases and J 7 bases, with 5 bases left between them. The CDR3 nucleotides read TGTGCCAGCAGCGAAAGCGGGGAGCTGTTTTTT. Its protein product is CASSESGELFF.

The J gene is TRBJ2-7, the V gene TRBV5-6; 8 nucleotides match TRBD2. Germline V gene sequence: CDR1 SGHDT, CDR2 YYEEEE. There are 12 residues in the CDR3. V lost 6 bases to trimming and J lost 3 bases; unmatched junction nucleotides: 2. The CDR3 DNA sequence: TGTGCCAGCACCGCGGGGGGCTACGAGCAGTACTTC. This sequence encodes CASTAGGYEQYF.

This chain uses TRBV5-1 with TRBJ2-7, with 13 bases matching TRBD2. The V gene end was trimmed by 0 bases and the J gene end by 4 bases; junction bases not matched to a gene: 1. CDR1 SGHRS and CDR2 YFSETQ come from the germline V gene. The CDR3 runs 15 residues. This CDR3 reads CASSLGLAGGYEQYF. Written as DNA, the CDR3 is TGCGCCAGCAGCTTGGGACTAGCGGGAGGATACGAGCAGTACTTC.

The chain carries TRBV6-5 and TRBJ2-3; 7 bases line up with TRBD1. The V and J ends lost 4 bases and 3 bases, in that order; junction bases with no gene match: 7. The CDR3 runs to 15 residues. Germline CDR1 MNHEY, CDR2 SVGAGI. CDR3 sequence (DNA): TGTGCCAGCAGTTTACAGGGGTTCGGGACAGATACGCAGTATTTT. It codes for CASSLQGFGTDTQYF.

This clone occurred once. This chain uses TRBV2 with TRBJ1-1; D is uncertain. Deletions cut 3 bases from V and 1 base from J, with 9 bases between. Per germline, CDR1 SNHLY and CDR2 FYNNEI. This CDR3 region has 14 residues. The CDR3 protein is CASSDLGSNTEAFF. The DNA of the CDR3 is TGTGCCAGCAGTGACCTGGGATCGAACACTGAAGCTTTCTTT.

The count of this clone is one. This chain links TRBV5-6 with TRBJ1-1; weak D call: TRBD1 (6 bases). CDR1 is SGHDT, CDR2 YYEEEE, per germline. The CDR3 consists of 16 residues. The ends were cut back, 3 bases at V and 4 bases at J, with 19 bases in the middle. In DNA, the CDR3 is TGTGCCAGCAGCTGGGGGCCCGACCCAGGGTTCACTGAAGCTTTCTTT. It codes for CASSWGPDPGFTEAFF. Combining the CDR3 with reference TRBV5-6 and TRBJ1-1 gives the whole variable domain DAGVTQSPTHLIKTRGQQVTLRCSPKSGHDTVSWYQQALGQGPQFIFQYYEEEERQRGNFPDRFSGHQFPNYSSELNVNALLLGDSALYLCASSWGPDPGFTEAFFGQGTRLTVV.

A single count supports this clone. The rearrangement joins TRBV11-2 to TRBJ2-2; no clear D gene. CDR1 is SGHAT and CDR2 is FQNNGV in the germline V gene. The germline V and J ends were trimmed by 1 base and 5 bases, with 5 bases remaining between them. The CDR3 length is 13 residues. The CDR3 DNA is TGTGCCAGCAGCTTAGGGGGTACCGGGGAGCTGTTTTTT. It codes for CASSLGGTGELFF.

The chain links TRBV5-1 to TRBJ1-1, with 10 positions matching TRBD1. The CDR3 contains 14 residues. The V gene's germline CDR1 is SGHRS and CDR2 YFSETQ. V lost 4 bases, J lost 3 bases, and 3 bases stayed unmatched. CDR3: CASSPGTGDTEAFF. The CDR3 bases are TGCGCCAGCAGCCCCGGGACAGGGGACACTGAAGCTTTCTTT.

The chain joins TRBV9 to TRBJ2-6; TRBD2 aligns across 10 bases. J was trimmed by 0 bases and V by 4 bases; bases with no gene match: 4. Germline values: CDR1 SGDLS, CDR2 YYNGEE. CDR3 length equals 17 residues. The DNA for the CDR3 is TGTGCCAGCAGCCCTAGCGGGAGAGCCTCTGGGGCCAACGTCCTGACTTTC. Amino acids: CASSPSGRASGANVLTF.

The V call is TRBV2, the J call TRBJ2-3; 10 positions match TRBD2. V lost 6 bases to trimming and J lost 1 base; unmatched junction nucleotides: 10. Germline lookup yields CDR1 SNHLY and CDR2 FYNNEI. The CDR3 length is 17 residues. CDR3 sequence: CASRSSGRAGGTDTQYF. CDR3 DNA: TGTGCCAGCAGATCGAGCGGGAGGGCCGGGGGCACAGATACGCAGTATTTT. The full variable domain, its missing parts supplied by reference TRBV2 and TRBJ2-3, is EPEVTQTPSHQVTQMGQEVILRCVPISNHLYFYWYRQILGQKVEFLVSFYNNEISEKSEIFDDQFSVERPDGSNFTLKIRSTKLEDSAMYFCASRSSGRAGGTDTQYFGPGTRLTVL.

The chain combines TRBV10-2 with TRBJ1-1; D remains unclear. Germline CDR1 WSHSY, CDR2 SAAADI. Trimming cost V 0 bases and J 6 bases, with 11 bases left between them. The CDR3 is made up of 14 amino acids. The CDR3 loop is CASSESGSWPEAFF. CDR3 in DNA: TGCGCCAGCAGTGAGTCGGGCAGCTGGCCTGAAGCTTTCTTT.

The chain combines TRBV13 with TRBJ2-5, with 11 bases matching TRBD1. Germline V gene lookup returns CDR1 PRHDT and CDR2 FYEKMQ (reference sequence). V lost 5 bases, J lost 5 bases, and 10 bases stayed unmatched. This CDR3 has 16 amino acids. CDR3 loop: CASSAAGTGGWETQYF. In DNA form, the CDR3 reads TGTGCCAGCAGCGCCGCCGGGACAGGGGGTTGGGAGACCCAGTACTTC.

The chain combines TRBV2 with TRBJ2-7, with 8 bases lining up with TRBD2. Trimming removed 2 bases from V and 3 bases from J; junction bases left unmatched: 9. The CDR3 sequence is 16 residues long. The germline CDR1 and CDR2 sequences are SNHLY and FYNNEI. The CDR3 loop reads CASSESGLERLYEQYF. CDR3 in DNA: TGTGCCAGCAGTGAATCGGGACTAGAAAGACTCTACGAGCAGTACTTC.

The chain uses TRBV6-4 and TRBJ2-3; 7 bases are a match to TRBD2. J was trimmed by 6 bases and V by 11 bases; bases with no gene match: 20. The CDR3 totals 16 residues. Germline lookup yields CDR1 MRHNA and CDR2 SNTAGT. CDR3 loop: CARWSELADLLDTQYF. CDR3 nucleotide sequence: TGTGCCCGGTGGTCGGAGCTAGCGGACCTCCTCGATACGCAGTATTTT.

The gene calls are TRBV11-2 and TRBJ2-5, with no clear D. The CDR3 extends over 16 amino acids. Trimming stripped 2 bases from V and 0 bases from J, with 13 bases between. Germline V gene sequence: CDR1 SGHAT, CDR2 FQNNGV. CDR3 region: CASSLLHLRDQETQYF. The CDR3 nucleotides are TGTGCCAGCAGCTTACTCCATCTTAGGGACCAAGAGACCCAGTACTTC.

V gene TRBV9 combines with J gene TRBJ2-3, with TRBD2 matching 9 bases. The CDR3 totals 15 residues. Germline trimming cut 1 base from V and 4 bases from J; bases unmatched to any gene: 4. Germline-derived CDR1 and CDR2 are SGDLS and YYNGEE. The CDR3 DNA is TGTGCCAGCAGCGTAAATAGCGGGAGTGCAGATACGCAGTATTTT. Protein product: CASSVNSGSADTQYF. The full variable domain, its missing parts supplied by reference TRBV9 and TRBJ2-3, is DSGVTQTPKHLITATGQRVTLRCSPRSGDLSVYWYQQSLDQGLQFLIQYYNGEERAKGNILERFSAQQFPDLHSELNLSSLELGDSALYFCASSVNSGSADTQYFGPGTRLTVL.

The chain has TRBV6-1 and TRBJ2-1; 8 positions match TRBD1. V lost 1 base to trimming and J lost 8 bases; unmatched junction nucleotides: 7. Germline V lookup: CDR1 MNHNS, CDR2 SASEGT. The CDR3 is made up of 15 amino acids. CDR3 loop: CASSEEGQGDDEQFF. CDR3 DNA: TGTGCCAGCAGTGAAGAAGGACAGGGAGACGATGAGCAGTTCTTC.

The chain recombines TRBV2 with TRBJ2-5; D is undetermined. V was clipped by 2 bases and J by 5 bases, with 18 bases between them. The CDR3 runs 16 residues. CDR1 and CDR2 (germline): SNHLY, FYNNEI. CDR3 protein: CASSEWVSPGAETQYF. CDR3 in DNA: TGTGCCAGCAGTGAATGGGTTAGCCCCGGTGCGGAGACCCAGTACTTC.

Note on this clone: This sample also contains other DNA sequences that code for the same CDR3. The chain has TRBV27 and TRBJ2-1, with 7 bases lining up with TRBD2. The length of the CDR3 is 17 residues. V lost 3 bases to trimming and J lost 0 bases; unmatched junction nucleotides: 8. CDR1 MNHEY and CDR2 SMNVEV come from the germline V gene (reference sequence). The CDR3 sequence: CASSLSPSGSSYNEQFF. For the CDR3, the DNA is TGTGCCAGCAGTTTGTCCCCTAGCGGCAGCTCCTACAATGAGCAGTTCTTC.

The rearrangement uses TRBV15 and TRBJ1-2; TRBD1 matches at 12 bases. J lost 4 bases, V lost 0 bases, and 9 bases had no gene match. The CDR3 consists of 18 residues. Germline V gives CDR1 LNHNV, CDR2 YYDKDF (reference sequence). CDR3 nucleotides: TGTGCCACCAGCAGAGATGGGGACAGGGGGCGCATGCTCTATGGCTACACCTTC. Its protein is CATSRDGDRGRMLYGYTF.

DNA of the CDR3: TGTGCCAGCAGCCAAGATCAGAGCGGAGGGCAGTTCTTC. It encodes CASSQDQSGGQFF. J is TRBJ2-1 and V is TRBV14; TRBD2 is a possible D gene (5 bases). CDR3 length: 13 residues. V was cut by 0 bases and J by 12 bases, with 12 bases left in between. Looked up from germline, CDR1 is SGHDN and CDR2 is FVKESK.

The CDR3 sequence is CASSAPRGGTDTQYF. CDR3 sequence (DNA): TGTGCCAGCAGCGCTCCCAGAGGGGGAACAGATACGCAGTATTTT. The rearrangement uses TRBV7-9 and TRBJ2-3, with D possibly TRBD1 on 6 matching bases. Trimming stripped 5 bases from V and 3 bases from J, with 15 bases between. The CDR3 spans 15 residues. Looked up from germline, CDR1 is SEHNR and CDR2 is FQNEAQ (reference sequence).